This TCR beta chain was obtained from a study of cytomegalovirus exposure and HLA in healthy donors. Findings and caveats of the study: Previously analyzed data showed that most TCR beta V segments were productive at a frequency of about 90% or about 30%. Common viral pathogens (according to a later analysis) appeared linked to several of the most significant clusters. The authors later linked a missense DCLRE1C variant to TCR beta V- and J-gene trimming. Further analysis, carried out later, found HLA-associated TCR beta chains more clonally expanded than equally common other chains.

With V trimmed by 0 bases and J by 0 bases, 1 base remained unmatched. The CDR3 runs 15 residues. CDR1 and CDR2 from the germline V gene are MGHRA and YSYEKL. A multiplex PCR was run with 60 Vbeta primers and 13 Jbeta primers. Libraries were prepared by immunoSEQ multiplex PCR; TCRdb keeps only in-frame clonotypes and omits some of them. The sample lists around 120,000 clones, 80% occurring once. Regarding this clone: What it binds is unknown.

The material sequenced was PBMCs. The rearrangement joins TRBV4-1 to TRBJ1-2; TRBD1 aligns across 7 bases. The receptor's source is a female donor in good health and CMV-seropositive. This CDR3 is CASSQDGTANYGYTF. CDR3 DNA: TGCGCCAGCAGCCAAGATGGGACAGCTAACTATGGCTACACCTTC.